A selection of T cell receptor beta chains follows, all from one sample in a study of glioma-infiltrating T cells. TCRdb re-called the multiplex PCR reads with MiXCR, one entry per CDR3 protein. The sample lists under 150,000 distinct CDR3 sequences, 39% occurring once. Sequencing input: glioma tissue, nonneoplastic brain tissue, or PBMCs (not recorded which). The receptors derive from a human donor with low-grade glioma or glioblastoma, undergoing nonglioma brain surgery, or in good health (not recorded which). The CDR3 runs from the conserved cysteine through the conserved F or W. Fields, in order: V gene, D gene, clone size, J gene, CDR3 protein, CDR3 DNA. A D gene is named only where the DNA matches it firmly. Size is stated for part of the rows, as once, few or many counts, or as a class when the clone is expanded.

V: TRBV6-1; D: TRBD2; size: few; J: TRBJ2-3; CDR3: CASSSGTSVSTDTQYF; DNA: TGTGCCAGCAGCTCGGGGACTAGCGTCAGCACAGATACGCAGTATTTT
V: TRBV28; D: NA; size: many; J: TRBJ1-1; CDR3: CASRKDVTEAFF; DNA: TGTGCCAGCAGAAAGGACGTAACTGAAGCTTTCTTT
V: TRBV7-3; D: NA; size: few; J: TRBJ2-2; CDR3: CASTPKSTGELFF; DNA: TGTGCCAGCACCCCAAAGAGCACCGGGGAGCTGTTTTTT
V: TRBV28; D: TRBD1; size: NA; J: TRBJ2-7; CDR3: CASRTTGETYGQYF; DNA: TGTGCCAGCAGGACGACAGGGGAGACCTACGGGCAGTACTTC
V: TRBV6-5; D: NA; size: NA; J: TRBJ2-5; CDR3: CASGYMETQYF; DNA: TGTGCCAGCGGATATATGGAGACCCAGTACTTC
V: TRBV7-2; D: NA; size: many; J: TRBJ2-5; CDR3: CASSLALETQYF; DNA: TGTGCCAGCAGCTTAGCCTTAGAGACCCAGTACTTC
V: TRBV6-1; D: NA; size: NA; J: TRBJ2-5; CDR3: CASNRGNQETQYF; DNA: TGTGCCAGCAACCGGGGTAACCAAGAGACCCAGTACTTC
V: TRBV5-1; D: NA; size: NA; J: TRBJ1-2; CDR3: CASSLDAVRVSGYTF; DNA: TGCGCCAGCAGCTTGGATGCGGTTCGGGTCTCCGGCTACACCTTC
V: TRBV6-5; D: TRBD2; size: NA; J: TRBJ2-7; CDR3: CASSAFGGRTHEQYF; DNA: TGTGCCAGCAGTGCCTTTGGCGGGAGAACCCACGAGCAGTACTTC
V: TRBV6-1; D: NA; size: few; J: TRBJ1-1; CDR3: CASPDGLNTEAFF; DNA: TGTGCCAGCCCGGACGGACTGAACACTGAAGCTTTCTTT
V: TRBV6-6; D: NA; size: NA; J: TRBJ2-5; CDR3: CASSYPQGGETQYF; DNA: TGTGCCAGCAGTTACCCCCAGGGCGGAGAGACCCAGTACTTC
V: TRBV25-1; D: NA; size: few; J: TRBJ1-1; CDR3: CASSEPPGGGTTEAFF; DNA: TGTGCCAGCAGTGAACCACCCGGGGGGGGTACTACTGAAGCTTTCTTT